Each of the 3 T cell receptor beta chains below was sequenced from the same sample in a study of blood T cell repertoires in COVID-19. Using immunoSEQ multiplex PCR, the repertoire was profiled, and TCRdb retains in-frame clones only, with some absent. The data show 150,000 to 200,000 clones, about 89% seen once. Sequences were obtained from peripheral blood. The receptors derive from a man aged 70-80 years with acute or convalescent COVID-19.

The chain is built from TRBV6-6 and TRBJ2-5, with 8 bases matching TRBD2. CDR3 length: 14 amino acids. After removal of 2 bases from V and 1 base from J, the junction contained 0 bases not matched to a gene. CDR1 is MNHNY and CDR2 is SVGAGI in the germline V gene (reference sequence). In nucleotides, the CDR3 is TGTGCCAGCAGTTACAGCGGGGGCCAAGAGACCCAGTACTTC. This translates into CASSYSGGQETQYF.

The V call is TRBV10-3, the J call TRBJ2-3; tentatively, D is TRBD2 (6 bases). The CDR3 consists of 15 residues. The germline gives CDR1 ENHRY, CDR2 SYGVKD. Trimming shortened V by 4 bases and J by 0 bases, and 11 bases separated the two germline ends. The CDR3 loop is CAISGSSESTDTQYF. The DNA of the CDR3 is TGTGCCATCAGTGGGTCTAGCGAAAGCACAGATACGCAGTATTTT.

CDR3 DNA sequence: TGTGCCAGCTCACCACGCCAGGGTACACTTTCTAACTATGGCTACACCTTC. Its translation: CASSPRQGTLSNYGYTF. The rearrangement links TRBV18 to TRBJ1-2; possibly TRBD1 for D (5 bases). The CDR3 sequence is 17 residues long. Germline loops: CDR1 KGHSH, CDR2 LQKENI. Trimming removed 1 base from V and 0 bases from J, with 15 bases in between. The whole variable domain, filled in from reference TRBV18 and TRBJ1-2, reads NAGVMQNPRHLVRRRGQEARLRCSPMKGHSHVYWYRQLPEEGLKFMVYLQKENIIDESGMPKERFSAEFPKEGPSILRIQQVVRGDSAAYFCASSPRQGTLSNYGYTFGSGTRLTVV.